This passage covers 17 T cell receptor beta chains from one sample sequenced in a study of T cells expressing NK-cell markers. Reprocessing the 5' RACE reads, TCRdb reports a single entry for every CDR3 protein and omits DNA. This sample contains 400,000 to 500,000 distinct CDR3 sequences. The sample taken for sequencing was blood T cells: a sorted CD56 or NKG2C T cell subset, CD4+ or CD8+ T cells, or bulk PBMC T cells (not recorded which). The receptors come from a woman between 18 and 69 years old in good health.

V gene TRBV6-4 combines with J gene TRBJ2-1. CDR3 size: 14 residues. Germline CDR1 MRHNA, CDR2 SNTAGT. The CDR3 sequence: CASSEKSDYNEQFF.

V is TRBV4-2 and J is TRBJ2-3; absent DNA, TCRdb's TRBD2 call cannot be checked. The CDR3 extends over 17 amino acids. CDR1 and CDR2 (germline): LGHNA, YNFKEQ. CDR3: CASSQGTGLAATDTQYF.

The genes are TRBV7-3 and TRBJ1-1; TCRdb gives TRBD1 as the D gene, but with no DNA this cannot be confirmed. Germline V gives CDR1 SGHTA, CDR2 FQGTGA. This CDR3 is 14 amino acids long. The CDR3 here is CASSLGGSYTEAFF. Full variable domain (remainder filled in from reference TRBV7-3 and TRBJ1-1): GAGVSQTPSNKVTEKGKYVELRCDPISGHTALYWYRQSLGQGPEFLIYFQGTGAADDSGLPNDRFFAVRPEGSVSTLKIQRTERGDSAVYLCASSLGGSYTEAFFGQGTRLTVV.

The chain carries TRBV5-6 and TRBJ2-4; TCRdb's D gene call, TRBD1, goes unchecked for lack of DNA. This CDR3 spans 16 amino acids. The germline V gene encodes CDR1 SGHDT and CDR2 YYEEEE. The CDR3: CASSFGTTGSKNIQYF.

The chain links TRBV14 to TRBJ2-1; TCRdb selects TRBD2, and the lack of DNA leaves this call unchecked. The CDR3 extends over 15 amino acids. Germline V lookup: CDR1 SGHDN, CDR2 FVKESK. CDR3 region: CASSRRRVSYNEQFF.

This chain's CDR3 is CASSFADEQYF. V usage is TRBV5-6 and J usage is TRBJ2-7. The germline gives CDR1 SGHDT, CDR2 YYEEEE. The CDR3 is made up of 11 amino acids.

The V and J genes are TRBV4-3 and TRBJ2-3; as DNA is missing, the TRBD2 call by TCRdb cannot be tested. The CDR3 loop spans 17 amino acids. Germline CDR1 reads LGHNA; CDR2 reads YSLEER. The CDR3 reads CASSQDPSGGATDTQYF.

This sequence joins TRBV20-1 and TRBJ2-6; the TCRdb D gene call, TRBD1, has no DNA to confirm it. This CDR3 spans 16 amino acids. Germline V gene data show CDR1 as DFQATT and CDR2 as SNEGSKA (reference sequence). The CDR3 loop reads CSALRGGSSGANVLTF.

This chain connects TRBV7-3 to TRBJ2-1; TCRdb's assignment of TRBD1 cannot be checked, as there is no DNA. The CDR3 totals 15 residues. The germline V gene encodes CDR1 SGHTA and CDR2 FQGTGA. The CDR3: CASSLIFEGRNEQFF.

This chain's CDR3 is CASSLRSSGTYEQYF. V is TRBV5-6 and J is TRBJ2-7; TCRdb's D gene call, TRBD2, goes unchecked for lack of DNA. Germline V gives CDR1 SGHDT, CDR2 YYEEEE. The CDR3 is made up of 15 amino acids.

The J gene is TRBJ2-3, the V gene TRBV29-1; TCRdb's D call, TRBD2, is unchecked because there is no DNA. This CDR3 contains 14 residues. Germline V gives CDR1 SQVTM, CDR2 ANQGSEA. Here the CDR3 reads CSVEAGVIADTQYF.

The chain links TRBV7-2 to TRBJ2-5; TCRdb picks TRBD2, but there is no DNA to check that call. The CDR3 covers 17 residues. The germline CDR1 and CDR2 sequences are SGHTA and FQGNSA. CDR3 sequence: CASSLAIAGGSQETQYF.

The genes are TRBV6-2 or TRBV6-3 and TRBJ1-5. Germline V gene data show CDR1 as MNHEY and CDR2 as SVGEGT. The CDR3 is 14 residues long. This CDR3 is CASSYAQGNQPQHF.

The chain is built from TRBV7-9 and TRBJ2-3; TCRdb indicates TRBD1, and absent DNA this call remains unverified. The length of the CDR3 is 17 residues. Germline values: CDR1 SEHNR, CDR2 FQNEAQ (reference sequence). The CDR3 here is CASSLTDMGLTTDTQYF.

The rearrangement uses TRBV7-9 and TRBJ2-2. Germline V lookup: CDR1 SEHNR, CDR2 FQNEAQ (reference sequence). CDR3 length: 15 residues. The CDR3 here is CASSLWGYNTGELFF. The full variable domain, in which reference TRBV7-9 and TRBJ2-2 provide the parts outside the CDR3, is DTGVSQNPRHKITKRGQNVTFRCDPISEHNRLYWYRQTLGQGPEFLTYFQNEAQLEKSRLLSDRFSAERPKGSFSTLEIQRTEQGDSAMYLCASSLWGYNTGELFFGEGSRLTVL.

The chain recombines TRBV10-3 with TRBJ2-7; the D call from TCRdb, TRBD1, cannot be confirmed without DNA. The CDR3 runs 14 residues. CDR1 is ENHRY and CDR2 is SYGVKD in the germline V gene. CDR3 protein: CAISDLGQGYEQYF.

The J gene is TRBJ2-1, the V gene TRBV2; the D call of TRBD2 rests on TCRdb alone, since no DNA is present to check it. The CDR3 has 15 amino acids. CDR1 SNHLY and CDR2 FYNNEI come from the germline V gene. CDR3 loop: CASIGGGLARNEQFF.